This TCR beta chain was obtained from a study of blood T cell repertoires in COVID-19. The overall study: Samples of COVID-19 (acute and convalescent) were obtained from the United States, Italy and Spain.

Generated by immunoSEQ multiplex PCR, the TCRdb table keeps only in-frame clones and is missing some. The sample has under 300,000 clones, less than 90% seen once. Germline V CDR1 and CDR2: LGHNA, YSLEER. This CDR3 has 13 amino acids. Between the trimmed V and J ends, which lost 3 bases and 7 bases, there was a span of 9 bases. Sequencing used PBMCs or T cells enriched from blood (not recorded which). The chain is built from TRBV4-3 and TRBJ2-2; D is possibly TRBD1 (5 bases). The sequence was obtained from a woman aged 45-60 years who had recovered from COVID-19. CDR3: CASSHQGIGELFF. In DNA form, the CDR3 reads TGCGCCAGCAGCCACCAGGGAATCGGGGAGCTGTTTTTT.